This T cell receptor beta chain originates from a study of cytomegalovirus exposure and HLA in healthy donors. Background on the study: An early data release held 70 million to 90 million unique TCRs from HLA-typed donors.

Study observations and caveats: Some public TCRs appeared in many individuals, while most sequences were rare.

Primers for the PCR totalled 60 Vbeta and 13 Jbeta. Sequenced by immunoSEQ multiplex PCR; TCRdb stores in-frame clones only, minus some. The repertoire holds about 160,000 clones, with 63% as singletons. A note on this clone: Antigen unknown. Germline and junction disagree at one end, which may indicate a read error.

Germline V CDR1 and CDR2: LGHNA, YSLEER. The CDR3 contains 15 residues. The TCR originated in an older woman in good health and CMV-seropositive. Material: PBMCs. The chain has TRBV4-3 and TRBJ1-1; tentatively, D is TRBD1 (5 bases). The CDR3 sequence is CASSTPSGGNTEALF. For the CDR3, the DNA is TGCGCCAGCAGCACCCCCTCGGGGGGGAACACTGAAGCTCTCTTT.